This T cell receptor beta chain stems from a study of cytomegalovirus exposure and HLA in healthy donors. Only in-frame clones appear in the TCRdb table, and some are missing; sequencing was by immunoSEQ multiplex PCR. The table shows approximately 300,000 clones, with about nine tenths occurring only once. CDR1 and CDR2 from the germline V gene are LNHNV and YYDKDF (reference sequence). The ends lost 1 base at V and 5 bases at J; junction bases unmatched: 4. This CDR3 is 14 amino acids long. The sequencing sample was made of PBMCs. The chain carries TRBV15 and TRBJ2-5, with 7 bases lining up with TRBD1. This TCR derives from a young woman in good health and CMV-seronegative. CDR3 amino acids: CATSRAGGMETQYF. The CDR3 nucleotides read TGTGCCACCAGCAGAGCAGGGGGAATGGAGACCCAGTACTTC.